This passage covers 15 T cell receptor beta chains from one sample sequenced in a study of blood T cell repertoires in COVID-19. Clones were sequenced by immunoSEQ multiplex PCR, and TCRdb holds only the in-frame ones, with some missing. In the table there are roughly 100,000 clones, 75% to 90% of which are singletons. The sample consisted of peripheral blood. Receptor source: a human donor in a cohort sampled during active COVID-19.

Here the CDR3 reads CASSEATGTGSDTQYF. The DNA for the CDR3 is TGTGCCAGCAGTGAAGCGACCGGGACAGGGTCCGATACGCAGTATTTT. V usage is TRBV6-1 and J usage is TRBJ2-3; 9 bases match TRBD1. The germline gives CDR1 MNHNS, CDR2 SASEGT. After removal of 0 bases from V and 6 bases from J, the junction contained 7 bases not matched to a gene. The CDR3 contains 16 residues.

The rearrangement joins TRBV7-6 to TRBJ2-3; 9 nucleotides align to TRBD1. CDR3 length equals 16 residues. Germline trimming cut 6 bases from V and 3 bases from J; bases unmatched to any gene: 10. Per the germline V gene, CDR1 is SGHVS and CDR2 is FNYEAQ. CDR3 amino acids: CASRKGVGTGTDTQYF. The DNA for the CDR3 is TGTGCCAGCAGAAAGGGGGTAGGGACAGGGACAGATACGCAGTATTTT.

The chain is built from TRBV2 and TRBJ2-7; 7 bases are shared with TRBD1. Trimming removed 7 bases from V and 1 base from J; junction bases left unmatched: 7. The CDR3 spans 14 residues. CDR1 and CDR2 from the germline V gene are SNHLY and FYNNEI. The CDR3 DNA reads TGTGCCAGCACTCTAACGACAGGGTCCTACGAGCAGTACTTC. It is translated as CASTLTTGSYEQYF.

There are a few counts of this clone. The rearrangement uses TRBV29-1 and TRBJ1-4, with TRBD1 identical over 8 bases. The trim removed 4 bases at V and 4 bases at J, leaving 11 bases unmatched. The CDR3 totals 16 residues. In germline, CDR1 is SQVTM, CDR2 ANQGSEA. Here the CDR3 reads CSVAIFSGQDNEKLFF. Written as DNA, the CDR3 is TGCAGCGTTGCAATATTCTCGGGACAGGATAATGAAAAACTGTTTTTT.

The rearrangement uses TRBV2 and TRBJ1-2; TRBD1 matches 8 bases. The CDR3 runs 12 residues. The V gene's germline CDR1 is SNHLY and CDR2 FYNNEI. The trim removed 7 bases at V and 6 bases at J, leaving 4 bases unmatched. Here the CDR3 reads CASTRTGHGYTF. CDR3 DNA sequence: TGTGCCAGCACTCGGACAGGGCATGGCTACACCTTC.

The V and J genes are TRBV5-1 and TRBJ2-2, with 8 bases lining up with TRBD1. J lost 8 bases, V lost 0 bases, and 6 bases had no gene match. Germline values: CDR1 SGHRS, CDR2 YFSETQ. The CDR3 runs 15 residues. CDR3 in amino acids: CASSLAGTGPGELFF. The CDR3 DNA sequence: TGCGCCAGCAGCTTGGCCGGGACAGGACCTGGGGAGCTGTTTTTT.

The chain carries TRBV3-1 (or the pseudogene TRBV3-2) and TRBJ2-7; 11 bases fit TRBD2. There are 17 residues in the CDR3. Trimming removed 3 bases from V and 3 bases from J; junction bases left unmatched: 10. CDR1 and CDR2 from the germline V gene are LGHDT and YNNKEL (reference sequence). The CDR3 region is CASSHGMGLAVFYEQYF. The CDR3 DNA reads TGTGCCAGCAGCCACGGAATGGGACTAGCGGTTTTCTACGAGCAGTACTTC.

This sequence joins TRBV15 and TRBJ1-2; the D gene is possibly TRBD1 (5 bases). The CDR3 has 15 residues. With 0 bases removed from V and 4 bases from J, the gap between germline ends came to 12 bases. Germline V gene data show CDR1 as LNHNV and CDR2 as YYDKDF (reference sequence). The CDR3 coding sequence is TGTGCCACCAGCAGAGATCGTTGGGGGGGCTATGGCTACACCTTC. Protein sequence: CATSRDRWGGYGYTF.

The rearrangement joins TRBV6-4 to TRBJ2-7, with 7 bases that match TRBD1. The trim removed 4 bases at V and 1 base at J, leaving 7 bases unmatched. The CDR3 covers 15 residues. Germline loops: CDR1 MRHNA, CDR2 SNTAGT. The CDR3 nucleotides read TGTGCCAGCAGTGCTGAAGCAGGGGGATCCTACGAGCAGTACTTC. It specifies CASSAEAGGSYEQYF.

This chain links TRBV7-3 with TRBJ2-2; TRBD2 might be the D (5 bases). Deletions cut 5 bases from V and 0 bases from J, with 16 bases between. In germline, CDR1 is SGHTA, CDR2 FQGTGA. The CDR3 has 17 residues. CDR3 bases: TGTGCCAGCAGCCCCCGAGGGAGAACGACGAACACCGGGGAGCTGTTTTTT. Protein product: CASSPRGRTTNTGELFF.

This clone was seen a single time. V is TRBV9 and J is TRBJ1-1, with 10 bases fitting TRBD1. This CDR3 region has 16 residues. Unmatched junction bases numbered 8, after V lost 2 bases and J lost 4 bases. In germline, CDR1 is SGDLS, CDR2 YYNGEE. CDR3 sequence: CASSVLTGGMGTEAFF. For the CDR3, the DNA is TGTGCCAGCAGCGTTTTGACAGGGGGCATGGGCACTGAAGCTTTCTTT.

This clone turned up a few times. The V and J genes are TRBV11-3 and TRBJ2-6; TRBD1 matches at 9 bases. Per the germline V gene, CDR1 is SGHNT and CDR2 is YENEEA. With V trimmed by 4 bases and J by 0 bases, 7 bases remained unmatched. CDR3 length: 18 residues. The DNA of the CDR3 is TGTGCCAGCAGCTCCGCCGGGACAGGGTACTCTGGGGCCAACGTCCTGACTTTC. It specifies CASSSAGTGYSGANVLTF.

The chain is built from TRBV5-1 and TRBJ2-2; the D gene is possibly TRBD1 (5 bases). The germline gives CDR1 SGHRS, CDR2 YFSETQ. CDR3 size: 14 residues. V was cut by 2 bases and J by 5 bases, with 10 bases left in between. CDR3 nucleotide sequence: TGCGCCAGCAGCTTTGGGGCAGGAACCGGGGAGCTGTTTTTT. Amino acid sequence: CASSFGAGTGELFF.

This clone was seen only once. V usage is TRBV29-1 and J usage is TRBJ2-3; the D gene is possibly TRBD1 (6 bases). The ends were cut back, 1 base at V and 5 bases at J, with 13 bases in the middle. This CDR3 spans 14 amino acids. The germline CDR1 and CDR2 sequences are SQVTM and ANQGSEA. CDR3 region: CSVEVGAKRDTQYF. DNA for the CDR3: TGCAGCGTTGAAGTGGGGGCGAAGAGAGATACGCAGTATTTT.

The rearrangement uses TRBV5-1 and TRBJ2-1; 8 bases line up with TRBD1. V shed 2 bases and J 0 bases; nucleotides not matched to a gene: 10. Germline V gene lookup returns CDR1 SGHRS and CDR2 YFSETQ. CDR3 length equals 18 residues. CDR3 DNA sequence: TGCGCCAGCAGCTTCCCCCGGGACAGGAGCCTCTCCTACAATGAGCAGTTCTTC. Its protein product is CASSFPRDRSLSYNEQFF.